Listed below are T cell receptor beta chains from one sample, sequenced in a study of radiotherapy plus CTLA-4 blockade in lung cancer. Data came from immunoSEQ multiplex PCR; TCRdb stores just in-frame clones and leaves some out. The sample has 65,000 to 85,000 clones; 70% to 85% are singletons. Sequenced material: peripheral blood, taken from a patient treated with radiotherapy plus ipilimumab. The origin of the receptors is a human donor with non-small cell lung cancer whose response to radiotherapy plus ipilimumab could not be evaluated. Both conserved end residues are part of each CDR3. Fields, in order: V gene, D gene, CDR3 protein. The D gene is left open where the match is weak.

TRBV11-2 | TRBD2 | CASSLALAVSSYEQYF
TRBV7-2 | TRBD2 | CASSLVGGGNDPDTQYF
TRBV9 | - | CASSVASGFNEQFF
TRBV4-1 | - | CASSQPLKTYEQYF
TRBV6-6 | TRBD1 | CASNGRGPSGELFF
TRBV9 | - | CASSVEGNTEAFF
TRBV6-9 | TRBD1 | CASSLGQGAGDTQYF
TRBV4-2 | - | CASSQAGVAFF
TRBV5-1 | TRBD1 | CASSLQGDQETQYF
TRBV11-1 | TRBD1 | CASSSDREGNNEQFF
TRBV10-3 | TRBD2 | CAIRPGTSSYEQYF
TRBV20-1 | - | CSAREGGPQHF
TRBV18 | - | CASSPPLFRGNTEAFF
TRBV5-4 | - | CASHTRQQGGIYEQYF
TRBV18 | TRBD1 | CASSPGTATNIQYF
TRBV29-1 | - | CSVDRPRGGSGGTEAFF
TRBV4-1 | - | CASSQTTAYNEQFF
TRBV2 | - | CASIVEGLNEKLFF
TRBV10-1 | TRBD2 | CASRRSGLASEQFF
TRBV5-3 | TRBD2 | CASQPGGGNRRYEQYF
TRBV5-6 | - | CASSFYGALGQETQYF
TRBV7-2 | TRBD2 | CASSPGTSGGYEQFF
TRBV5-4 | - | CASSLVPGVLNTEAFF
TRBV28 | - | CASSLTDRGGEQYF
TRBV10-1 | TRBD2 | CASSESETSGSYYPDNEQFF
TRBV19 | - | CASSSPLSTEVADTQYF
TRBV11-3 | TRBD1 | CASSSQGAANEKLFF